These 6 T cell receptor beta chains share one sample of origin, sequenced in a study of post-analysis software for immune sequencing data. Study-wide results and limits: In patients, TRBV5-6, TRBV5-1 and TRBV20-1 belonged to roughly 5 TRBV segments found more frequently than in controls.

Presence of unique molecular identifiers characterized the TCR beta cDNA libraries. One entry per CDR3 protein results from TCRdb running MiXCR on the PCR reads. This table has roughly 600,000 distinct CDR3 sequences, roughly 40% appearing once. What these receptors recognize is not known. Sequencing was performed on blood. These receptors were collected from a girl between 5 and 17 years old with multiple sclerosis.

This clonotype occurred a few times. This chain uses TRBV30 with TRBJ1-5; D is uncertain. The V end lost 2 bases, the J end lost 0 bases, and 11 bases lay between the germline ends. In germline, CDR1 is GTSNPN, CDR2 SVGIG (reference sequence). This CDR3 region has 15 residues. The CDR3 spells CAWSPTLHSNQPQHF. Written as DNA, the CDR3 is TGTGCCTGGAGTCCGACACTACATAGCAATCAGCCCCAGCATTTT.

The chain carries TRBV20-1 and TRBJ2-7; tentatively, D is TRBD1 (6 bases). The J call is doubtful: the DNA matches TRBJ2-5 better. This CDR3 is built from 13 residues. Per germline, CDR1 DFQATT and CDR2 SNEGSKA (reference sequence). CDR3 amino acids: CSARGAGAQTQYF. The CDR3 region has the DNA TGCAGTGCTAGAGGCGCAGGGGCACAGACCCAGTACTTC.

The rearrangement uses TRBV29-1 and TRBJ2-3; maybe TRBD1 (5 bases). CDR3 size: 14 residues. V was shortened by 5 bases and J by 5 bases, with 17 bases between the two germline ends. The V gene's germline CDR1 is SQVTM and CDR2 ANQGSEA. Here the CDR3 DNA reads TGCAGCGTTATCAGGGTCGGGTCCGTAGATACGCAGTATTTT. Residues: CSVIRVGSVDTQYF.

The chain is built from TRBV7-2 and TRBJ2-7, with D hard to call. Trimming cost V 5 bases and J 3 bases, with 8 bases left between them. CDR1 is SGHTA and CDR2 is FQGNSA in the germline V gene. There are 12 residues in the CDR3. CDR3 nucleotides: TGTGCCAGCAGCCATTCGGACTACGAGCAGTACTTC. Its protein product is CASSHSDYEQYF.

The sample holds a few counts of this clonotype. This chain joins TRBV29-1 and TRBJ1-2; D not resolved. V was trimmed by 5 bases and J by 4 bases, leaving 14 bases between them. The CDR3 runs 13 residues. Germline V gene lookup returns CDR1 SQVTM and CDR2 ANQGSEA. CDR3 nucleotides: TGCAGCGTTCCATCCGGAGACCTCTATGGCTACACCTTC. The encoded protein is CSVPSGDLYGYTF.

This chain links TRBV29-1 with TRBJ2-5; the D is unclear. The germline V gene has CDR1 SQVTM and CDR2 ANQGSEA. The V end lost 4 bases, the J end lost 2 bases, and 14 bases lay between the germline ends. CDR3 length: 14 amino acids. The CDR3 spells CSVASRIRQETQYF. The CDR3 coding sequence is TGCAGCGTTGCGTCCAGGATTAGACAAGAGACCCAGTACTTC.